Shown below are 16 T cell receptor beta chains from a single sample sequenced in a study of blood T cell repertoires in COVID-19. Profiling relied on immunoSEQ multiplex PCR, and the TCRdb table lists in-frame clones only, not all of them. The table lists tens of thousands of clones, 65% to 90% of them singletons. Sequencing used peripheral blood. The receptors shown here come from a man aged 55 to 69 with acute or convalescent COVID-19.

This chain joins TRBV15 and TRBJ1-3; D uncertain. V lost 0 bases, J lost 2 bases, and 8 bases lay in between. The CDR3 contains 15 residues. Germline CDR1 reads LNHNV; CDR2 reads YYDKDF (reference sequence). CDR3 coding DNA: TGTGCCACCAGCAGAGACAGAAGTACTGGAAACACCATATATTTT. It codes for CATSRDRSTGNTIYF. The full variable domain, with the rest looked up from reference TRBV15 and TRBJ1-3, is DAMVIQNPRYQVTQFGKPVTLSCSQTLNHNVMYWYQQKSSQAPKLLFHYYDKDFNNEADTPDNFQSRRPNTSFCFLDIRSPGLGDTAMYLCATSRDRSTGNTIYFGEGSWLTVV.

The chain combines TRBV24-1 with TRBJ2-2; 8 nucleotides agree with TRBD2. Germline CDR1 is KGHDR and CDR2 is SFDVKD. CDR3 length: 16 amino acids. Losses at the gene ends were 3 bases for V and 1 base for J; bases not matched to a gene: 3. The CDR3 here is CATSDPSGGNTGELFF. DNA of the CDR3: TGTGCCACCAGTGATCCAAGCGGGGGGAACACCGGGGAGCTGTTTTTT.

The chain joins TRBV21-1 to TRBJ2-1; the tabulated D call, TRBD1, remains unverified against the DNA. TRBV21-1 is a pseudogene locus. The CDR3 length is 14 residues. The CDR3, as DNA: TGTGCCAAGGACACCGGGACAGGGTACAGGGAGCAGTTCTTC. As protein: CAKDTGTGYREQFF.

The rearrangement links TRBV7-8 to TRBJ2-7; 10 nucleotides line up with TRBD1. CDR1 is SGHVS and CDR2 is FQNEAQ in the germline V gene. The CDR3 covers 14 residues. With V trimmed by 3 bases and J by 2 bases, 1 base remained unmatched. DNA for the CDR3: TGTGCCAGCAGCTTGGACAGGGGGACCTACGAGCAGTACTTC. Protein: CASSLDRGTYEQYF.

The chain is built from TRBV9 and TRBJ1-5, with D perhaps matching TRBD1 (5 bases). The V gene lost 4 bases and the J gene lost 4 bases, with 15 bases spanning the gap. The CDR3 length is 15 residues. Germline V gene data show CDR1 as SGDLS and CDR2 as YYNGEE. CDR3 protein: CASSPRPGGNQPQHF. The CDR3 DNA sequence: TGTGCCAGCAGCCCCCGACCCGGGGGTAATCAGCCCCAGCATTTT.

The CDR3 sequence is CASSLGQLTVTDTQYF. CDR3 DNA: TGCGCCAGCAGCTTGGGACAGTTAACAGTTACAGATACGCAGTATTTT. V is TRBV5-1 and J is TRBJ2-3; D perhaps matches TRBD1 (5 bases). This CDR3 region has 16 residues. Trimming cost V 0 bases and J 3 bases, with 14 bases left between them. Germline CDR1 is SGHRS and CDR2 is YFSETQ. The complete variable domain, with remaining parts taken from reference TRBV5-1 and TRBJ2-3, reads KAGVTQTPRYLIKTRGQQVTLSCSPISGHRSVSWYQQTPGQGLQFLFEYFSETQRNKGNFPGRFSGRQFSNSRSEMNVSTLELGDSALYLCASSLGQLTVTDTQYFGPGTRLTVL.

The CDR3 reads CSVEVRTKTYNEQFF. CDR3 sequence (DNA): TGCAGCGTTGAAGTGCGGACTAAGACCTACAATGAGCAGTTCTTC. This chain joins TRBV29-1 and TRBJ2-1; perhaps TRBD2 as D (6 bases). V lost 1 base to trimming and J lost 2 bases, with 12 bases between them. Germline V gene lookup returns CDR1 SQVTM and CDR2 ANQGSEA. The CDR3 sequence is 15 residues long.

The CDR3 region is CASGADTQSWTQYF. In nucleotides, the CDR3 is TGTGCCAGCGGGGCTGACACACAGTCGTGGACCCAGTACTTC. The J gene is TRBJ2-5, the V gene TRBV3-1 (or the pseudogene TRBV3-2); tentative D call: TRBD1 (5 bases). The V end lost 8 bases, the J end lost 7 bases, and 20 bases lay between the germline ends. This CDR3 spans 14 amino acids. Germline values: CDR1 LGHDT, CDR2 YNNKEL (reference sequence).

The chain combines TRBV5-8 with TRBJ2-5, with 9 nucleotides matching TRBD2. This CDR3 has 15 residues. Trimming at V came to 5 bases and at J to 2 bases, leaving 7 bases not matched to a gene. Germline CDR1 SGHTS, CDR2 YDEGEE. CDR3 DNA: TGTGCCAGCAGAGATGGACTAGCGCATCAAGAGACCCAGTACTTC. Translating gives CASRDGLAHQETQYF.

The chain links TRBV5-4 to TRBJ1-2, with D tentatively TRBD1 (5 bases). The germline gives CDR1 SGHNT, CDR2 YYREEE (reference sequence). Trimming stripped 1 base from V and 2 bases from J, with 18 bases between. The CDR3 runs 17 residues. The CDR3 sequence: CASSLFTGVWANYGYTF. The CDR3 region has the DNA TGTGCCAGCAGCTTGTTTACGGGGGTATGGGCGAACTATGGCTACACCTTC.

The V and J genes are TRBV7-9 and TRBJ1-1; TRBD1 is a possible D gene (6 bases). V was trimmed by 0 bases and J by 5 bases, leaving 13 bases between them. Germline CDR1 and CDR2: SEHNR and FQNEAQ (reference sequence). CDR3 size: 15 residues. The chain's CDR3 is CASSLAGGGETEAFF. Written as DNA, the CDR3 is TGTGCCAGCAGCTTAGCGGGAGGGGGAGAAACTGAAGCTTTCTTT.

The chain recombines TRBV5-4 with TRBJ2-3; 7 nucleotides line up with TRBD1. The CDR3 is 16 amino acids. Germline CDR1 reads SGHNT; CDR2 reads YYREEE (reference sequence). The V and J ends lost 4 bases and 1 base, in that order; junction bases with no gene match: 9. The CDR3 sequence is CASSANRGTGTDTQYF. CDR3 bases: TGTGCCAGCAGCGCCAACAGGGGAACCGGCACAGATACGCAGTATTTT.

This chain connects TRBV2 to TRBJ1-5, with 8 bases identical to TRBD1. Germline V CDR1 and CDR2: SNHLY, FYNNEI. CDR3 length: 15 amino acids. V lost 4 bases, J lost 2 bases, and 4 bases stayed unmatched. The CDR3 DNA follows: TGTGCCAGCAGTGGAGGGACAGGCCGCAATCAGCCCCAGCATTTT. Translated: CASSGGTGRNQPQHF.

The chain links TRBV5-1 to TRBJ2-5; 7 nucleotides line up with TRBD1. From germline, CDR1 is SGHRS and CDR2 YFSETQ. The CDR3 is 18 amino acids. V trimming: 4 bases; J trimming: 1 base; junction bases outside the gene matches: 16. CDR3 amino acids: CASSRGRDSFTIQETQYF. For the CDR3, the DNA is TGCGCCAGCAGCCGGGGCAGGGACAGCTTTACTATCCAAGAGACCCAGTACTTC.

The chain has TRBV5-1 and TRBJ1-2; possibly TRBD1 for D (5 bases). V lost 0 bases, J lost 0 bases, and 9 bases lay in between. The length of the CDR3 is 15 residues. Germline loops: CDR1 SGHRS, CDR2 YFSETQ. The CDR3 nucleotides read TGCGCCAGCAGCTTGGGGGGCCGAGCTAACTATGGCTACACCTTC. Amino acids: CASSLGGRANYGYTF.

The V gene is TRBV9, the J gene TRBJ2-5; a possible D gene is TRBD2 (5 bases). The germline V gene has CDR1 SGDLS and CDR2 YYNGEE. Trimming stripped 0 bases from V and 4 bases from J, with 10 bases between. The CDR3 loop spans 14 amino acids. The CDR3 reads CASSVGTAGETQYF. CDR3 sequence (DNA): TGTGCCAGCAGCGTAGGGACGGCGGGAGAGACCCAGTACTTC.